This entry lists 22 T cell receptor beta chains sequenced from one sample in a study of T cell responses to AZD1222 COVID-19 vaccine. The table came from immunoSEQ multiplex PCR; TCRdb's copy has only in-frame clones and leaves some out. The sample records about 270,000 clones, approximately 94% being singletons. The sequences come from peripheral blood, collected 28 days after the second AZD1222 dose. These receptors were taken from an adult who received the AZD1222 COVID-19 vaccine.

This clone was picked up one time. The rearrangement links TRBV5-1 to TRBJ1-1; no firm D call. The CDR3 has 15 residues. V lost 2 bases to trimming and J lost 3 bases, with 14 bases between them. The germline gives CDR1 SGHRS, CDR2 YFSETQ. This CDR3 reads CASSFIPLGDTEAFF. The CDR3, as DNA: TGCGCCAGCAGCTTTATACCCTTAGGTGACACTGAAGCTTTCTTT.

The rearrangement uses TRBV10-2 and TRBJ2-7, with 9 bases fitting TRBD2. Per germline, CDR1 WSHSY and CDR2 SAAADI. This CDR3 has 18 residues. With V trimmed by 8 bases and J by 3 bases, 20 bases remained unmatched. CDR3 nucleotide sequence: TGCGCCAGCCAGAGCGGGGGACTAGCTACCCTTTTGGGCTACGAGCAGTACTTC. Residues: CASQSGGLATLLGYEQYF.

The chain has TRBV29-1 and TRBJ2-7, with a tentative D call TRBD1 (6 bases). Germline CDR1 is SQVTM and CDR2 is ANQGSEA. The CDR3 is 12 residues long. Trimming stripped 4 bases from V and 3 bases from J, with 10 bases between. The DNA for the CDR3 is TGCAGCGTTGGGGGCAGGGGCTACGAGCAGTACTTC. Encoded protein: CSVGGRGYEQYF.

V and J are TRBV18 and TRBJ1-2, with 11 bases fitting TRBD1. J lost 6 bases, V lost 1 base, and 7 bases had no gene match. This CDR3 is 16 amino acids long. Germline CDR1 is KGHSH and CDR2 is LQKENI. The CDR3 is CASSPRTGTGGDGYTF. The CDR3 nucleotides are TGTGCCAGCTCACCACGCACCGGGACAGGGGGGGATGGCTACACCTTC.

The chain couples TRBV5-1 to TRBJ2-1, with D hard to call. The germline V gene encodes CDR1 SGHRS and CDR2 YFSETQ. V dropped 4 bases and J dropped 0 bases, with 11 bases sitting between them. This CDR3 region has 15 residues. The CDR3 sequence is CASSDRQSSYNEQFF. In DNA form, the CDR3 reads TGCGCCAGCAGCGATCGCCAGAGCTCCTACAATGAGCAGTTCTTC.

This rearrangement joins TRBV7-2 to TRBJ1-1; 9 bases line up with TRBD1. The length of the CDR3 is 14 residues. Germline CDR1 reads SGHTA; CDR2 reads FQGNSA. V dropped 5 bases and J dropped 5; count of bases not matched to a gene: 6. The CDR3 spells CASSATGQGTEAFF. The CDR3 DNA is TGTGCCAGCAGCGCCACGGGACAGGGAACTGAAGCTTTCTTT.

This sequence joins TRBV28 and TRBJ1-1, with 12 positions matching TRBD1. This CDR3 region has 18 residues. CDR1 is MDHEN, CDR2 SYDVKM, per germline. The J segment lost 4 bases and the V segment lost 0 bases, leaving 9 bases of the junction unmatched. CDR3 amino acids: CASSLWAWGQGAGTEAFF. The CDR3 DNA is TGTGCCAGCAGTTTATGGGCCTGGGGACAGGGGGCGGGCACTGAAGCTTTCTTT.

Here the CDR3 DNA reads TGCGCCAGCAGTTATACTAGCGGGAAAGGTGTGACCCAGTACTTC. Its translation: CASSYTSGKGVTQYF. V is TRBV10-1 and J is TRBJ2-5, with TRBD2 matching over 10 bases. The germline CDR1 and CDR2 sequences are WNHNN and SYGVQD (reference sequence). Unmatched junction bases numbered 10, after V lost 5 bases and J lost 7 bases. CDR3 size: 15 residues.

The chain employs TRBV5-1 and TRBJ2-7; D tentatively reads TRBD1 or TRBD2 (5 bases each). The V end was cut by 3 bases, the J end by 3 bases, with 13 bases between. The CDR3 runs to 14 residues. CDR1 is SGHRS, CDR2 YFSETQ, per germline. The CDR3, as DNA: TGCGCCAGCAGCTGGGGGAGACAGAGCTACGAGCAGTACTTC. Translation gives CASSWGRQSYEQYF.

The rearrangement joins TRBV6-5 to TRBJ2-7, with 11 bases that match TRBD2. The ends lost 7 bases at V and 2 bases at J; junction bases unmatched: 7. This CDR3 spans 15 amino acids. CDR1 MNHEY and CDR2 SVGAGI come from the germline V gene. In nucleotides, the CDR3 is TGTGCCAGCACCTCGACTAGCGGGGACCCCTACGAGCAGTACTTC. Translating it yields CASTSTSGDPYEQYF.

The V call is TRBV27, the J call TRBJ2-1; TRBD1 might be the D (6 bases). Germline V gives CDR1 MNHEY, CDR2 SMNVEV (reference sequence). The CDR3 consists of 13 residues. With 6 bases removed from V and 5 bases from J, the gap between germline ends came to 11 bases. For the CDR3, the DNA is TGTGCCAGCAGGCCGACAGGAGACAATGAGCAGTTCTTC. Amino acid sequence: CASRPTGDNEQFF.

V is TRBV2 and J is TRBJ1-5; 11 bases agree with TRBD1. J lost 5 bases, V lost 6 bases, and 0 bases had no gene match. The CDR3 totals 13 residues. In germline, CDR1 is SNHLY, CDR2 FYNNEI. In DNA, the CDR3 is TGTGCCAGCAGGGACAGGGGGCATCAGCCCCAGCATTTT. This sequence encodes CASRDRGHQPQHF.

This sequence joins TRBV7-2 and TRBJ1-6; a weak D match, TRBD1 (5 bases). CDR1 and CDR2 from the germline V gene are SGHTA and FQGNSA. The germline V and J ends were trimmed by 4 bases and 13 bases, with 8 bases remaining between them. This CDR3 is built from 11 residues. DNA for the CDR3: TGTGCCAGCAGCTCCAAGGGGCCCCTCCACTTT. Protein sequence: CASSSKGPLHF.

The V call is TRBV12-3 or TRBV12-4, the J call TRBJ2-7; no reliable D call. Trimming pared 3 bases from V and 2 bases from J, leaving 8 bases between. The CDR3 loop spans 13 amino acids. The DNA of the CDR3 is TGTGCCAGCAGTTTGTCAGCCGCCTACGAGCAGTACTTC. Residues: CASSLSAAYEQYF.

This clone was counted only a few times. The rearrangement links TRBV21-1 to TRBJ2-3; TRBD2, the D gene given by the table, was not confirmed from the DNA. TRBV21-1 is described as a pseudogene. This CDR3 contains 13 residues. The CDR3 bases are TGTGCCAGCAGCGGGGAGGCCTTTATTACGCAGTATTTT. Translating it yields CASSGEAFITQYF.

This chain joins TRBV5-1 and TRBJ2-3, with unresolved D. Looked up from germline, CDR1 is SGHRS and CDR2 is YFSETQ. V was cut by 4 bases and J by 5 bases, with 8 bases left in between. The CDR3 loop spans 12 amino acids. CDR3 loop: CASSPQGDTQYF. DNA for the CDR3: TGCGCCAGCAGCCCCCAAGGAGATACGCAGTATTTT.

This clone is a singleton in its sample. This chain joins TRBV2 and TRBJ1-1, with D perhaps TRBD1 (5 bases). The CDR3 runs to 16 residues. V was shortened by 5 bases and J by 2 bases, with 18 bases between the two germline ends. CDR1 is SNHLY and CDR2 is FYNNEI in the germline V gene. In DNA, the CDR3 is TGTGCCAGCAGTCCCCTTAACGCAGGGCGCAACACTGAAGCTTTCTTT. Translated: CASSPLNAGRNTEAFF.

The CDR3 here is CASSSSGGLNTEAFF. For the CDR3, the DNA is TGTGCCAGCAGCTCATCTGGGGGTTTGAACACTGAAGCTTTCTTT. The rearrangement links TRBV7-9 to TRBJ1-1; tentatively, D is TRBD1 (5 bases). The germline CDR1 and CDR2 sequences are SEHNR and FQNEAQ (reference sequence). V lost 4 bases and J lost 0, with 12 bases in between. The CDR3 sequence is 15 residues long.

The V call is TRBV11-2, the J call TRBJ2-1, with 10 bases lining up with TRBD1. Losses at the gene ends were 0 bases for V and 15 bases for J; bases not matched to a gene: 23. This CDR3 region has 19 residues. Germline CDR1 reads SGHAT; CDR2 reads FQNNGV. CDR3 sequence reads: CASSLELWGSAGDRGLAFF. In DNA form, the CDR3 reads TGTGCCAGCAGCTTAGAACTCTGGGGGTCTGCGGGGGACAGGGGTTTGGCGTTCTTC.

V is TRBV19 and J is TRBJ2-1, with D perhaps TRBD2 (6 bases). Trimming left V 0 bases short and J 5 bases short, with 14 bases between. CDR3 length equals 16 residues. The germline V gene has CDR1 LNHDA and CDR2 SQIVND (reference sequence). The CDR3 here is CASSIDGGAPNNEQFF. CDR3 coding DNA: TGTGCCAGTAGTATAGATGGAGGGGCACCCAACAATGAGCAGTTCTTC.

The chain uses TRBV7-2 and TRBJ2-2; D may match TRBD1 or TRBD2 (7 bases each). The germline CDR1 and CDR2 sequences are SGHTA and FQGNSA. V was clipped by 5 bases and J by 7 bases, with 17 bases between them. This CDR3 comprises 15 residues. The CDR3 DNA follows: TGTGCCAGCAGCCGCCAGGGGGGAGGGCACGGGGAGCTGTTTTTT. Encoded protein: CASSRQGGGHGELFF.

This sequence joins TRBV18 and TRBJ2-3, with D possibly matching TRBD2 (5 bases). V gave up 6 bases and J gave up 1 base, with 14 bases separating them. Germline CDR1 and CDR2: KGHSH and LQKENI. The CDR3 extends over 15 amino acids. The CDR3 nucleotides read TGTGCCAGCTCGGCCAGAGAGGGCGGCACAGATACGCAGTATTTT. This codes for CASSAREGGTDTQYF.